This T cell receptor beta chain was obtained from a study of shared clonotypes between healthy human individuals. General study points: Clonotype sharing among donors likely depends on sequencing depth. Rarefaction curves obtained for sorted subsets showed sequencing incomplete despite large depth. Across a handful of donors, naive CD4 shared about 5%, naive CD8 approximately 3.5%, memory CD4 roughly 2.1%, memory CD8 under 0.5%.

CD8 cells classed as naive were CD45RO-negative and positively selected for CCR7, excluding terminally differentiated effector memory CD45RA+ cells. Recent vaccinations or acute infections were absent in the healthy HIV-negative adult donors. Profiling relied on immunoSEQ multiplex PCR, and the TCRdb table lists in-frame clones only, not all of them. This table has roughly 2 million clones, over 85% appearing once. On this clone: Its antigen is not identified.

This CDR3 region has 15 residues. V shed 1 base and J shed 2 bases, with 10 bases lying between them. Per germline, CDR1 MGHRA and CDR2 YSYEKL. This clonotype originated in a young man in good health. The rearrangement uses TRBV4-1 and TRBJ2-3; D not certain. The sequencing sample was made of naive CD8+ T cells sorted from blood. Written as DNA, the CDR3 is TGCGCCAGCAGCCAAGTAAGGGCAGTCACAGATACGCAGTATTTT. It specifies CASSQVRAVTDTQYF.